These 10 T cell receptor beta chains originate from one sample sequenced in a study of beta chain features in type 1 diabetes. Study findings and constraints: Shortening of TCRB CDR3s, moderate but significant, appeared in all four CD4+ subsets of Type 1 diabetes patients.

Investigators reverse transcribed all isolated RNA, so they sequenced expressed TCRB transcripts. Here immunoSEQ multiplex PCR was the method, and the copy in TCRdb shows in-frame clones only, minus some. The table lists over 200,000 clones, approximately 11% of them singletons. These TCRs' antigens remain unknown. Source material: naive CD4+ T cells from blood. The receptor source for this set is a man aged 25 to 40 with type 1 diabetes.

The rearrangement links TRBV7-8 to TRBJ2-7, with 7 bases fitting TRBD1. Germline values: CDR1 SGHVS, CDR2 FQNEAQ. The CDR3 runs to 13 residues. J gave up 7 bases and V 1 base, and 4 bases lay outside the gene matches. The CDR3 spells CASSLGAGGEQYF. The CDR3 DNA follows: TGTGCCAGCAGCTTAGGAGCAGGGGGAGAGCAGTACTTC.

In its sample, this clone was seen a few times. Here the CDR3 reads CASSSSSGGTDTQYF. The CDR3 bases are TGTGCCAGCAGCTCCTCTAGCGGGGGTACAGATACGCAGTATTTT. The chain uses TRBV28 and TRBJ2-3; 10 nucleotides agree with TRBD2. The germline V gene has CDR1 MDHEN and CDR2 SYDVKM. The length of the CDR3 is 15 residues. J lost 3 bases, V lost 6 bases, and 6 bases had no gene match.

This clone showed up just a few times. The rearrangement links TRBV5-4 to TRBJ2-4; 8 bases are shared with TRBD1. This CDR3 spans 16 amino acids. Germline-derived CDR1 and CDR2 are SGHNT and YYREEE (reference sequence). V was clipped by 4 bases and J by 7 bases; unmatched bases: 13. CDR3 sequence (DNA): TGTGCCAGCAGCCCCGGGACAGGTGGAGGAGAGAACATTCAGTACTTC. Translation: CASSPGTGGGENIQYF.

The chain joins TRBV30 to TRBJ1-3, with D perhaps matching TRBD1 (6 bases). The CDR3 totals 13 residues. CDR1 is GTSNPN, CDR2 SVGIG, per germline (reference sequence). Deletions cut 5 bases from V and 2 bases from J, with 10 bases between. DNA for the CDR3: TGTGCCTGGGCCCACAGGGCTGGAAACACCATATATTTT. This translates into CAWAHRAGNTIYF.

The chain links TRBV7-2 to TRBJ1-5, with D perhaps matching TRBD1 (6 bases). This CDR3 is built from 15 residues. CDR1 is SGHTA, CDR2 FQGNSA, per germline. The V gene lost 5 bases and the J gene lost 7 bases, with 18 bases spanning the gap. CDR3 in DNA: TGTGCCAGCAGCGAGAACAGGGCCCCAGAGCAGCCCCAGCATTTT. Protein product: CASSENRAPEQPQHF. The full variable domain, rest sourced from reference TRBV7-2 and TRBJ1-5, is GAGVSQSPSNKVTEKGKDVELRCDPISGHTALYWYRQSLGQGLEFLIYFQGNSAPDKSGLPSDRFSAERTGGSVSTLTIQRTQQEDSAVYLCASSENRAPEQPQHFGDGTRLSIL.

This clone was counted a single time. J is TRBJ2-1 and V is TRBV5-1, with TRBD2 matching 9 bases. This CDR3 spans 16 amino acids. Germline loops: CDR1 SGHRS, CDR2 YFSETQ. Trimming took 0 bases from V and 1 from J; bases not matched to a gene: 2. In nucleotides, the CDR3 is TGCGCCAGCAGCTTGGACCTAGCGGGATCCTACAATGAGCAGTTCTTC. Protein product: CASSLDLAGSYNEQFF.

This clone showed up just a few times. DNA for the CDR3: TGTGCCAGCACTCTTAGCGGGGTCTCCTACGAGCAGTACTTC. Translating it yields CASTLSGVSYEQYF. The chain combines TRBV7-2 with TRBJ2-7, with 8 positions matching TRBD2. After removal of 7 bases from V and 0 bases from J, the junction contained 5 bases not matched to a gene. This CDR3 comprises 14 residues. The germline gives CDR1 SGHTA, CDR2 FQGNSA.

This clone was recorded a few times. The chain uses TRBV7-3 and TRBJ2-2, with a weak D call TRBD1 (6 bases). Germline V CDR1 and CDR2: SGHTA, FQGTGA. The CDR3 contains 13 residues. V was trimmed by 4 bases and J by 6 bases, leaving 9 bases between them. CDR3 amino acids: CASSSKGAGELFF. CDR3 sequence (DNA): TGTGCCAGCAGCTCCAAGGGGGCCGGGGAGCTGTTTTTT.

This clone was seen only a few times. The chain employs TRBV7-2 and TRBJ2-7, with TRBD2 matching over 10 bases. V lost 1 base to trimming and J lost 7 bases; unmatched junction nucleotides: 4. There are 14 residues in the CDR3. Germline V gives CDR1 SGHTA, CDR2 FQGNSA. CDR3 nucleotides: TGTGCCAGCAGCTTAGTAGCGGGGGGTGGGGAGCAGTACTTC. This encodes CASSLVAGGGEQYF.

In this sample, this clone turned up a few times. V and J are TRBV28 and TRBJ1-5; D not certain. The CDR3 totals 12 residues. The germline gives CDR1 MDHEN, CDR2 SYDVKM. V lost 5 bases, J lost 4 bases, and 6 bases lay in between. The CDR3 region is CASSQRNQPQHF. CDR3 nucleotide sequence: TGTGCCAGCAGTCAGAGGAATCAGCCCCAGCATTTT.